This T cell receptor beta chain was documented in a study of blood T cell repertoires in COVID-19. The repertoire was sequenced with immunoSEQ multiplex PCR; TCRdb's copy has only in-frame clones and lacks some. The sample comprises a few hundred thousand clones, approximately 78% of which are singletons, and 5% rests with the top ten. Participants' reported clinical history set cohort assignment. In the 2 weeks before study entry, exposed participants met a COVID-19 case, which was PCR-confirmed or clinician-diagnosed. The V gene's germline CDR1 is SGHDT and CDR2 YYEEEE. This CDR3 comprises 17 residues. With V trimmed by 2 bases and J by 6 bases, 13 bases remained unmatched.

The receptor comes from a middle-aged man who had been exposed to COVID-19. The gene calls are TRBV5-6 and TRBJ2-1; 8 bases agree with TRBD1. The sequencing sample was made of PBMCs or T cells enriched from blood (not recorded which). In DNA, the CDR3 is TGTGCCAGCAGCTTCTTCCACAGGGGGATCCTTTTCAATGAGCAGTTCTTC. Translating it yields CASSFFHRGILFNEQFF.